Listed below are T cell receptor beta chains from one sample, sequenced in a study of blood T cell repertoires in COVID-19. Method: immunoSEQ multiplex PCR; TCRdb's copy keeps in-frame clones and lacks some. The data contain 100,000 to 140,000 clones, 75% to 95% of them singletons. Sequences were obtained from peripheral blood. Source of these receptors: a woman under 40 with acute or convalescent COVID-19. Both conserved end residues are part of each CDR3.

TRBV7-3	TRBJ2-7	CASSLGTGVPYEQYF
TRBV10-1	TRBJ2-1	CASSESGRREQFF
TRBV27	TRBJ2-1	CASTSGGAGRNEQFF
TRBV3-1/TRBV3-2	TRBJ1-2	CASSQDLYRTNYGYTF
TRBV6-2/TRBV6-3	TRBJ1-5	CASSYATGTGAYNSNQPQHF
TRBV5-1	TRBJ2-3	CASSLGTSGRAFTDTQYF
TRBV5-1	TRBJ2-7	CASRTGGISYEQYF
TRBV5-6	TRBJ2-2	CASKELRQGITGELFF
TRBV18	TRBJ2-5	CASSPRTSGQETQYF
TRBV28	TRBJ1-1	CASSWGGRGAFF
TRBV7-8	TRBJ1-1	CASSLGGTGGLLGFTEAFF
TRBV7-9	TRBJ2-1	CASSLVAGATDEQFF
TRBV6-2/TRBV6-3	TRBJ2-7	CASSYEVGSGTEEQYF
TRBV4-1	TRBJ2-1	CASSQTGGPQYYQFF
TRBV3-1/TRBV3-2	TRBJ2-7	CASSQESRSYEQYF
TRBV4-2	TRBJ2-7	CASSQDWGGTYEQYF
TRBV3-1/TRBV3-2	TRBJ1-2	CASSQDVAGTRGYTF
TRBV11-3	TRBJ1-2	CASSGQGDGYTF
TRBV4-2	TRBJ1-3	CASRQTNSGNTIYF
TRBV7-9	TRBJ2-7	CASSPADRATYEQYF
TRBV7-2	TRBJ2-7	CASSFTYYEQYF
TRBV6-2/TRBV6-3	TRBJ2-7	CASSYSGTSGAYEQYF
TRBV7-6	TRBJ1-3	CASSPRDSISGNTIYF
TRBV11-2	TRBJ2-5	CASSSQGAGETQYF
TRBV2	TRBJ2-1	CAMSPGGEQFF
TRBV5-1	TRBJ1-4	CASSEGQDTTNEKLFF
TRBV6-5	TRBJ1-5	CASSRTGDVQPQHF
TRBV15	TRBJ1-1	CATSRDTGLRGTEAFF
TRBV19	TRBJ2-7	CASSSRISSYEQYF
TRBV6-1	TRBJ1-1	CASSEQGPNTEAFF
TRBV11-2	TRBJ1-4	CASSFNRGPNEKLFF
TRBV19	TRBJ1-5	CASSPLRDSNQPQHF
TRBV2	TRBJ2-1	CASIRDRVGYNEQFF
TRBV9	TRBJ2-3	CASSATSGESTDTQYF
TRBV30	TRBJ2-7	CAWSYGIFYEQYF
TRBV4-3	TRBJ1-1	CASSQAEWVSEAFF